This T cell receptor beta chain is from a study of metastatic and nonmetastatic thyroid tumors. None of the patients had undergone any treatment ahead of thyroid surgery. Germline V lookup: CDR1 SGHAT, CDR2 FQDESV (reference sequence). V was trimmed by 3 bases and J by 5 bases, leaving 23 bases between them. This CDR3 comprises 17 residues. With MiXCR, TCRdb called clones anew from the PCR reads. The repertoire holds thousands of clones, roughly a quarter seen once, with under 15% in the top ten. In its sample, this clone was seen once. The TCR sequence derives from a female donor with papillary thyroid cancer or a benign thyroid nodule (not recorded which). Some clones in this sample may be carry-over from other donors' samples. The sequencing input was adjacent normal tissue. The chain combines TRBV11-1 with TRBJ2-7, with D perhaps TRBD2 (6 bases). The CDR3 sequence: CASSFRFASAEFDEQYF. CDR3 nucleotides: TGTGCCAGCAGCTTCAGGTTCGCTAGCGCTGAATTCGACGAGCAGTACTTC.